What follows describes a single T cell receptor beta chain. Its recognized antigen is unknown. No much larger clonotype is one base removed from it; base qualities were not supplied. The sample's time point label, decoded: about 28 days (+/-7) after the second vaccine dose. Because spike-specific TCR depth and breadth did not differ between the two schedules, AZD1222 recipients who got a second dose at roughly 4 weeks were pooled with those who got a second dose at roughly 12 weeks. The vaccinee samples were drawn from two UK trials, COV001 and COV002, one of which was a single-blind randomized controlled phase 2/3 trial testing AZD1222 (ChAdOx1 nCoV-19) in healthy adults. For TCRbeta chain sequencing, PBMC samples were collected from trial participants at day 0 and at day 28 after the second dose. The CDR3 regions of human TCRbeta chains were analyzed by immunosequencing. The authors processed their data as follows. TCRs in the repertoires were matched against a reference library of SARS-CoV-2-specific TCRs that had been generated with the MIRA antigen-specificity platform. Breadth meant the fraction of unique TCRs that were SARS-CoV-2-associated, whereas depth meant the fraction of total T cells that were SARS-CoV-2-associated. Using the MIRA data, each spike-specific TCR was assigned both to the spike region to which the TCR was reactive and to a CD4 or CD8 class. Log10-transformed breadth and depth values were compared by one-way ANOVA with Sidak's multiple comparisons tests. TCRdb retrieved this table from immuneACCESS and kept in-frame rearrangements only. Not all clones are present; in checked studies, unresolved V genes account for under half, and no reason is known for the remainder. That table supplies the V and J calls and clone size; D and trimming were determined from the DNA. The sample has under 200,000 clones on record, 88% of them singletons. Of the sample, 4% to 5.5% is held by the ten largest clones.

From the cysteine through the phenylalanine, the CDR3 covers 14 amino acids. The sequence is cut down to CDR3 DNA, 42 bases in frame from base 1. The germline V gene (reference sequence) provides CDR1 LNHDA and CDR2 SQIVND. V and J are trimmed by 4 bases and 5 bases, and the gene matches miss 5 bases of the junction. This sample was taken from a study of T cell responses to AZD1222 COVID-19 vaccine (dated by TCRdb to the early 2020s). For the wider study: TCR sequencing covered fewer than 250 trial participants: roughly 200 given two doses of AZD1222 and around 25 given two doses of MenACWY control vaccine. Trial participants were enrolled by age into subgroups of 18-55, 56-69 and 70-plus years, and about 150, 27 and 61 TCR-sequenced participants, respectively, were included in these subgroups. Here is what the overall study found, with its caveats: The whole spike protein was spanned by vaccine-associated CD4 TCRs, and dominant responses were seen in regions 160-218 and 743-854. After two AZD1222 doses, spike-specific TCR breadth and depth were significantly higher than at day 0 and than in MenACWY recipients. Because no samples from the day 14 peak response were available, repertoires could be characterized only after the peak T cell response. Only a handful of AZD1222 recipients were SARS-CoV-2 seropositive at baseline, limiting conclusions about previously exposed vaccinees. Participants were mostly white British, with more females than males. The authors suggested clonal diversity may have been underestimated. In the small 56-69-year group, the increase in depth fell short of significance, most likely because of low power. Nearly half of unique spike-specific TCRs reportedly recognized epitopes outside regions mutated in the B.1.351 and B.1.1.7 variants.

The chain joins TRBV19 to TRBJ1-5; TRBD1 agrees with 7 junctional bases. This receptor was obtained from an adult who received the AZD1222 COVID-19 vaccine. The specimen comprised peripheral blood, sampled 28 days after the second AZD1222 dose. The nucleotide sequence reads TGTGCCAGTAGTACGACAGGGTCCTATCAGCCCCAGCATTTT. Its translation reads: CASSTTGSYQPQHF.